This TCR beta chain comes out of a study of radiation and T cells in renal cell carcinoma. The V end was cut by 2 bases, the J end by 3 bases, with 10 bases between. Germline lookup yields CDR1 MNHNS and CDR2 SASEGT. The CDR3 spans 15 residues. Time point here: blood 4 weeks post-SBRT, at nephrectomy. The treatment is: 15 Gy SBRT to primary tumor, nephrectomy 4 weeks later. This renal cell carcinoma was of the clear cell type. Clones were sequenced by immunoSEQ multiplex PCR, and TCRdb holds only the in-frame ones, with some missing. The data hold tens of thousands of clones, with roughly 80% observed a single time.

This chain links TRBV6-1 with TRBJ2-2; either TRBD1 or TRBD2 may supply D (5 bases each). The sample consisted of blood, taken from a patient whose treatment included radiotherapy and nephrectomy. The source is a man aged 55 to 69 with renal cell carcinoma. As DNA, the CDR3 is TGTGCCAGCAGTGAATTCGGGACGGACACCGGGGAGCTGTTTTTT. Residues: CASSEFGTDTGELFF.